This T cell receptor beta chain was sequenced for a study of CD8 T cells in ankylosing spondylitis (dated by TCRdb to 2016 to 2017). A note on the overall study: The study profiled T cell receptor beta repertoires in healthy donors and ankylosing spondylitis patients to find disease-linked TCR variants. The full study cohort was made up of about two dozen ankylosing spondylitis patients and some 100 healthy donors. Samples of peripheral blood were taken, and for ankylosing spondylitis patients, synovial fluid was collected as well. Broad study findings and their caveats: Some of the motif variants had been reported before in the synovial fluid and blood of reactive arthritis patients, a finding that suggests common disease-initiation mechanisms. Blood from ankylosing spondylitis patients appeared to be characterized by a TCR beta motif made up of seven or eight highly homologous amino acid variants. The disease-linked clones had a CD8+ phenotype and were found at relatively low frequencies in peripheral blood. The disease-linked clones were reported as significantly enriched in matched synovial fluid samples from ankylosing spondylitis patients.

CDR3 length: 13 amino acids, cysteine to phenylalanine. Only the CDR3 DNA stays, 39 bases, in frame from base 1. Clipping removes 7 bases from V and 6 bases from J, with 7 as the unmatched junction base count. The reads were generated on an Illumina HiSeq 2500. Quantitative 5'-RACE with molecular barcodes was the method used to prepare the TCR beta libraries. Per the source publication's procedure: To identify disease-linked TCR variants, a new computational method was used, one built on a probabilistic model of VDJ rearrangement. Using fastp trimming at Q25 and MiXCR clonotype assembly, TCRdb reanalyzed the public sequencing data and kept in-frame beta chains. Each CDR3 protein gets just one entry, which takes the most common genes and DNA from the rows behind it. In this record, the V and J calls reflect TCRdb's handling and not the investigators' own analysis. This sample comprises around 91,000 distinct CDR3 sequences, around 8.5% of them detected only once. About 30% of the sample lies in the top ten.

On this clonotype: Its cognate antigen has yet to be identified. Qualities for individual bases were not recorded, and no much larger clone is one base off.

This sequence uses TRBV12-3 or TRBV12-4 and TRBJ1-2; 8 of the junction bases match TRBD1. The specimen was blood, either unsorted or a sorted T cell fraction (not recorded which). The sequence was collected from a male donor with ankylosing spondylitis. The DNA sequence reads TGTGCCAGCACCGTGGACAGGGCCAATGGCTACACCTTC. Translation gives CASTVDRANGYTF.